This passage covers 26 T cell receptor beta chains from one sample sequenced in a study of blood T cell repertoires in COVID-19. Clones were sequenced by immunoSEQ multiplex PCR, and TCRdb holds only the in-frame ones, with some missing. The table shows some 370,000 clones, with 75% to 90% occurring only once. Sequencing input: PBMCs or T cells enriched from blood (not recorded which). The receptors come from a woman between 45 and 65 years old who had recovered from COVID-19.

The CDR3 DNA sequence: TGTGCCAGCAGCCAAGATCGGGGGGATCAAGCTTTCTTT. It yields the protein CASSQDRGDQAFF. The chain employs TRBV3-1 (or the pseudogene TRBV3-2) and TRBJ1-1; D is perhaps TRBD1 (5 bases). CDR1 is LGHDT, CDR2 YNNKEL, per germline (reference sequence). Trimming removed 0 bases from V and 9 bases from J, with 11 bases in between. The CDR3 loop spans 13 amino acids.

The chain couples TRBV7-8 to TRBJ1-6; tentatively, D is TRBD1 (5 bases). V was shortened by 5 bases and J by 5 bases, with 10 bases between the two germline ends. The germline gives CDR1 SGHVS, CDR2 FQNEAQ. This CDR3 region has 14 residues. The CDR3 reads CASSRTPDNSPLHF. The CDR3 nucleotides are TGTGCCAGCAGCCGGACACCCGATAATTCACCCCTCCACTTT.

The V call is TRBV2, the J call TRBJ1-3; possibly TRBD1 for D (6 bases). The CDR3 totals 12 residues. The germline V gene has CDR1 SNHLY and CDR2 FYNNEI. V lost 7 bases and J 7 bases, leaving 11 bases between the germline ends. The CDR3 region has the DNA TGTGCCAGCAACAGGGACGGCAACACCATATATTTT. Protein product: CASNRDGNTIYF.

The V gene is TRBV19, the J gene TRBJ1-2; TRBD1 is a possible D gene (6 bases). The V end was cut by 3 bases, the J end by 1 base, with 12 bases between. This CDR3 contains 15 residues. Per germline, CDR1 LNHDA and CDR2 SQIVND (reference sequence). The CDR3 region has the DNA TGTGCCAGTAGTATTTCAGGGGTTGGTAACTATGGCTACACCTTC. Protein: CASSISGVGNYGYTF.

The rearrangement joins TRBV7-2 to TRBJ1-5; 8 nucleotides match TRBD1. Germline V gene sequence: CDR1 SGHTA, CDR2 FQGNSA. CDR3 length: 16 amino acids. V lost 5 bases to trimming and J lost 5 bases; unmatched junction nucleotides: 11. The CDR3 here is CASSPQAGGSHQPQHF. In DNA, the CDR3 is TGTGCCAGCAGCCCCCAGGCAGGGGGCAGTCATCAGCCCCAGCATTTT.

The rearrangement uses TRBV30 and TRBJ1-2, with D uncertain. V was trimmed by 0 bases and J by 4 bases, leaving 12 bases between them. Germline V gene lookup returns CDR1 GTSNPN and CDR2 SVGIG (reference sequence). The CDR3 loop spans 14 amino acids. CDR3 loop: CAWSVLEGVYGYTF. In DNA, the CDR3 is TGTGCCTGGAGTGTTTTAGAGGGCGTCTATGGCTACACCTTC. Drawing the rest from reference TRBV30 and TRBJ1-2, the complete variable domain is SQTIHQWPATLVQPVGSPLSLECTVEGTSNPNLYWYRQAAGRGLQLLFYSVGIGQISSEVPQNLSASRPQDRQFILSSKKLLLSDSGFYLCAWSVLEGVYGYTFGSGTRLTVV.

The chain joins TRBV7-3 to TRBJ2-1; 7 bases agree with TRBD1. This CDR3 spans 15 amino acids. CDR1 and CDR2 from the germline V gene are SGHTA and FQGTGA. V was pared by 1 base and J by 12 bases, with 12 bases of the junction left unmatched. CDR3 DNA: TGTGCCAGCAGCTTAAGGGACGGGACAGACAGGCCGCAGTTCTTC. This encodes CASSLRDGTDRPQFF.

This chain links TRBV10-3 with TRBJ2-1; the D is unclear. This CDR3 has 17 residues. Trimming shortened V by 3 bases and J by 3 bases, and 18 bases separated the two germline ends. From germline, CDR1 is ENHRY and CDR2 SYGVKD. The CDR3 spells CAISDPPGQNLYNEQFF. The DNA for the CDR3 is TGTGCCATCAGTGACCCCCCTGGGCAGAACCTCTACAATGAGCAGTTCTTC.

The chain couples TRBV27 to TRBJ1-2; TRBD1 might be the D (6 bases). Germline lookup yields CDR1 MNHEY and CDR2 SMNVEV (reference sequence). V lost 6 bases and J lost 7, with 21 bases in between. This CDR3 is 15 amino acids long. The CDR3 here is CASSPDGRGGFGYTF. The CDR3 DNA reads TGTGCCAGCAGCCCTGACGGAAGGGGGGGCTTTGGCTACACCTTC.

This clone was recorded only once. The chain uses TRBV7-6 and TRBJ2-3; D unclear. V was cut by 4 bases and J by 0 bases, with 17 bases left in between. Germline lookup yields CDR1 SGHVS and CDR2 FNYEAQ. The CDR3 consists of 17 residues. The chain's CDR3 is CASSSNFHGGSTDTQYF. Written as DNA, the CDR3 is TGTGCCAGCAGCTCCAACTTCCACGGCGGCAGCACAGATACGCAGTATTTT.

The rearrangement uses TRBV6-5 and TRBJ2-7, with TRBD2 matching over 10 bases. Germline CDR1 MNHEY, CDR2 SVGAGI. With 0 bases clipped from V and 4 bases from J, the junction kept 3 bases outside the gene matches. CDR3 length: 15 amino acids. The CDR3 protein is CASSYSASGGYEQYF. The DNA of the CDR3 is TGTGCCAGCAGTTACTCAGCTAGCGGGGGATACGAGCAGTACTTC.

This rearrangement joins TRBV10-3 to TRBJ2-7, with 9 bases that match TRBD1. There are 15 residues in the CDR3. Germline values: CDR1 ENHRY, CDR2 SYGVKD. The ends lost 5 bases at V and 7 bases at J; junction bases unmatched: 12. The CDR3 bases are TGTGCCATCAGTCGCCAACAGGGGGCCACAGCGGAGCAGTACTTC. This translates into CAISRQQGATAEQYF.

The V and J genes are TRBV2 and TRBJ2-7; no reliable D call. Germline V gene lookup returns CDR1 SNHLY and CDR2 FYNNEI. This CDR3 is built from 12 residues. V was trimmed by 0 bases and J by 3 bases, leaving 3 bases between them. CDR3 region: CASSEAGYEQYF. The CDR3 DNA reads TGTGCCAGCAGTGAAGCCGGCTACGAGCAGTACTTC.

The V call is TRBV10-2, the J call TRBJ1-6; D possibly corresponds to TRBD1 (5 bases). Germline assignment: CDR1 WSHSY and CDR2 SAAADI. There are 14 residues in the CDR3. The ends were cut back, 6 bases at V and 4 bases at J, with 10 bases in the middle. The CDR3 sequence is CASSPTDYNSPLHF. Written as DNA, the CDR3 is TGCGCCAGCAGCCCGACAGATTATAATTCACCCCTCCACTTT.

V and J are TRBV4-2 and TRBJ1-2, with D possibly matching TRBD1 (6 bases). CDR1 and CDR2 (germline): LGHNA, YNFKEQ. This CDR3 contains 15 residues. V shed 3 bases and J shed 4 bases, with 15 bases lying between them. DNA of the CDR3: TGTGCCAGCAGCCAGATACAGGGTGAGGGCTATGGCTACACCTTC. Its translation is CASSQIQGEGYGYTF.

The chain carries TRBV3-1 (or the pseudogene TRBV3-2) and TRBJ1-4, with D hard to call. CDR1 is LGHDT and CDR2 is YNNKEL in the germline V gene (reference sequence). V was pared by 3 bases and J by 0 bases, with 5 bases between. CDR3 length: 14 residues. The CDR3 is CASSQASTNEKLFF. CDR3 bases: TGTGCCAGCAGCCAGGCCTCAACTAATGAAAAACTGTTTTTT.

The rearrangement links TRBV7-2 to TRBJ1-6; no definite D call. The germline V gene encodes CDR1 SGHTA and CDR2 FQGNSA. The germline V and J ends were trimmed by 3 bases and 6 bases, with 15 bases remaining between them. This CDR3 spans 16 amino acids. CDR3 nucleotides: TGTGCCAGCAGCTTCTCGAGGGCTCCTGGTAATTCACCCCTCCACTTT. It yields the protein CASSFSRAPGNSPLHF. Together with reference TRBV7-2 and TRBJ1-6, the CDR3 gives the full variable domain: GAGVSQSPSNKVTEKGKDVELRCDPISGHTALYWYRQSLGQGLEFLIYFQGNSAPDKSGLPSDRFSAERTGGSVSTLTIQRTQQEDSAVYLCASSFSRAPGNSPLHFGNGTRLTVT.

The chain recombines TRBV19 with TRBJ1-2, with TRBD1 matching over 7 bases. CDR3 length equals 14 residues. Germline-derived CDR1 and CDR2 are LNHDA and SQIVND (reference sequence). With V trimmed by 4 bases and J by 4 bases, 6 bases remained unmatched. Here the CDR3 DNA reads TGTGCCAGTAGTAACAGGGGCAGCTTCTATGGCTACACCTTC. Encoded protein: CASSNRGSFYGYTF.

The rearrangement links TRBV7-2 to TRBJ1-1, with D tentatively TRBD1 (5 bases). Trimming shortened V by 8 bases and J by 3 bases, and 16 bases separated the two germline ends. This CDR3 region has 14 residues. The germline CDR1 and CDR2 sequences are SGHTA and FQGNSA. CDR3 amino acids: CASSERGRYTEAFF. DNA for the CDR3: TGTGCCAGCTCCGAGCGGGGCCGTTACACTGAAGCTTTCTTT.

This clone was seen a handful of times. The CDR3 DNA sequence: TGTGCCAGCAGTTTACGAGACGGGGAGCTGTTTTTT. Its protein is CASSLRDGELFF. The chain uses TRBV6-5 and TRBJ2-2, with D uncertain. This CDR3 is 12 amino acids long. With 4 bases removed from V and 7 bases from J, the gap between germline ends came to 7 bases. The germline V gene has CDR1 MNHEY and CDR2 SVGAGI.

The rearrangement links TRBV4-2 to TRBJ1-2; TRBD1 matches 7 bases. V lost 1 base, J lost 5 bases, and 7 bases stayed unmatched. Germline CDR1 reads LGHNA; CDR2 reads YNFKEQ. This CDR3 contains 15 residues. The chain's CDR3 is CASSQATGTEYGYTF. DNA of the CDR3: TGTGCCAGCAGCCAAGCCACCGGGACAGAGTATGGCTACACCTTC.

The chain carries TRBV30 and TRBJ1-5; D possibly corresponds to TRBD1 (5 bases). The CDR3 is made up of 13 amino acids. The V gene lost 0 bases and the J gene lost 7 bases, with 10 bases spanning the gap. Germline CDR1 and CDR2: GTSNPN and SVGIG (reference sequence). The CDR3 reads CAWSVGAKQPQHF. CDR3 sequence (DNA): TGTGCCTGGAGTGTAGGGGCAAAGCAGCCCCAGCATTTT.

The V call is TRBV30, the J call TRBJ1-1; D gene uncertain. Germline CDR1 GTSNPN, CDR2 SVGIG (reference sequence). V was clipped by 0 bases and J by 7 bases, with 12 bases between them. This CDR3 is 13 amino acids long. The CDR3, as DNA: TGTGCCTGGAGTGTATCCGCGGCCGGTGAAGCTTTCTTT. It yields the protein CAWSVSAAGEAFF.

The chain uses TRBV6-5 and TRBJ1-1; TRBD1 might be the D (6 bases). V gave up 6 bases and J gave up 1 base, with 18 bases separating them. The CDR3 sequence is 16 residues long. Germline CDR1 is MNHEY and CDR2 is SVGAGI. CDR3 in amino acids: CASSYPSLRGNTEAFF. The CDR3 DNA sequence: TGTGCCAGCAGCTACCCGTCCCTCAGGGGGAACACTGAAGCTTTCTTT.

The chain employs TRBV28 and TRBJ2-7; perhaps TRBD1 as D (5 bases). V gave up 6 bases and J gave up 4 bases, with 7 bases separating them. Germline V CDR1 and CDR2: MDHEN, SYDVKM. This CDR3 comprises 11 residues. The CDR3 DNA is TGTGCCAGCAGCCCAGGGTACGAGCAGTACTTC. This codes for CASSPGYEQYF.

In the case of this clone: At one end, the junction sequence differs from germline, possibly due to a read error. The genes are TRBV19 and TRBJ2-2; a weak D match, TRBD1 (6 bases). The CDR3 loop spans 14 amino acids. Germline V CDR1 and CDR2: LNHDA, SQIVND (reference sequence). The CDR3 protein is CASSLEQGVGELFF. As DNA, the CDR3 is TGTGCCAGTAGTTTAGAACAGGGAGTAGGCGAGCTGTTTTTT.